A selection of T cell receptor beta chains follows, all from one sample in a study of T cells after yellow fever vaccination. TCRdb reprocessed the 5' RACE reads via MiXCR and lists one record per CDR3 protein. Of about 200,000 distinct CDR3 sequences in the sample, under 3.5% are singletons; the top ten hold 3.2%. This sample comprised CD4+ T cells sorted from PBMCs, obtained 10 days after the yellow fever booster vaccination. The receptor set was obtained from a man younger than 35 who received the YFV17D yellow fever vaccine. Each CDR3 is given with its conserved first and last residue. The D gene is left open where the match is weak. A clone size is listed for some rows: how often the clone was seen (once, few, many), or a class if it is expanded.

TRBV15	NA	TRBJ1-2	13	few	TGTGCCACCAGCAGTGGACAAGCCTATGGCTACACCTTC	CATSSGQAYGYTF
TRBV20-1	TRBD2	TRBJ2-3	17	many	TGCAGTGCTGGCTCTCTAGCGGGGGAATTTAGCACAGATACGCAGTATTTT	CSAGSLAGEFSTDTQYF
TRBV2	NA	TRBJ2-3	15	many	TGTGCCAGTCAAGCCATCGGACAGTACACAGATACGCAGTATTTT	CASQAIGQYTDTQYF
TRBV20-1	NA	TRBJ2-1	15	NA	TGCAGTGCCTCCAATAGACAGGGAGGGTCCAATGAGCAGTTCTTC	CSASNRQGGSNEQFF
TRBV7-6	NA	TRBJ2-3	14	many	TGTGCCAGCAGCTTAGCGCCCCAGCTAGATACGCAGTATTTT	CASSLAPQLDTQYF
TRBV5-1	TRBD2	TRBJ2-2	17	many	TGCGCCAGCAGCCAAGAGGGACTAGCGATGAACACCGGGGAGCTGTTTTTT	CASSQEGLAMNTGELFF
TRBV7-2	NA	TRBJ2-3	17	many	TGTGCCAGCAGCTCAGGCATGGGGGGTTGGGGAACAGATACGCAGTATTTT	CASSSGMGGWGTDTQYF
TRBV7-2	NA	TRBJ1-2	14	medium-sized	TGTGCCAGCAGCTTCCCGACAGGAGCGAATGGCTACACCTTC	CASSFPTGANGYTF
TRBV7-2	NA	TRBJ2-1	15	few	TGTGCCAGCAGCTTCCAGTCCAGCGGCCACAATGAGCAGTTCTTC	CASSFQSSGHNEQFF
TRBV4-1	NA	TRBJ2-1	13	few	TGCGCCAGCAGCCAAGATCCGGGGGCGGCACCGTTCTTC	CASSQDPGAAPFF
TRBV2	NA	TRBJ2-7	12	NA	TGTGCCAGCAGTGAACAGTCCTACGAGCAGTACTTC	CASSEQSYEQYF
TRBV7-3	NA	TRBJ2-3	13	many	TGTGCCAGCAGCTCCTCTCCCACAGATACGCAGTATTTT	CASSSSPTDTQYF
TRBV7-9	NA	TRBJ1-1	15	NA	TGTGCCAGCACCCATACCTTTGGAGTGAACACTGAAGCTTTCTTT	CASTHTFGVNTEAFF
TRBV12-3/TRBV12-4	TRBD1	TRBJ1-6	15	NA	TGTGCCAGCAGCAGTGGACAGGGCAGTAATTCACCCCTCCACTTT	CASSSGQGSNSPLHF
TRBV5-1	NA	TRBJ2-3	15	many	TGCGCCAGCAGCTTGACCTCCCGAGGGACAGATACGCAGTATTTT	CASSLTSRGTDTQYF
TRBV14	NA	TRBJ2-5	13	many	TGTGCCAGCAGCCAGAGGCAGAAAGAGACCCAGTACTTC	CASSQRQKETQYF